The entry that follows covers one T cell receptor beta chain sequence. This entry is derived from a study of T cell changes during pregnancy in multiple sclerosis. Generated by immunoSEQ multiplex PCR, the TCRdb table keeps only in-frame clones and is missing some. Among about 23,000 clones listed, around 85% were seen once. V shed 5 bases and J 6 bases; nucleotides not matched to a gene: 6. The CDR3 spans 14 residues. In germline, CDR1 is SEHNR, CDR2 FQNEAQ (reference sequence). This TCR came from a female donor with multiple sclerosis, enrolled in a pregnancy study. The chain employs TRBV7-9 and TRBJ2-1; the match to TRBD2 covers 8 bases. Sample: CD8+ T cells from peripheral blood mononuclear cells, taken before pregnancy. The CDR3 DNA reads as TGTGCCAGCAGCCCGGGACTAGTTATCAATGAGCAGTTCTTC. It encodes CASSPGLVINEQFF.